The source of this T cell receptor (beta chain) is a study of blood T cells in healthy people across ages. Study-level findings and limits: Total diversity from one million sequenced T cells was likely underestimated.

This clonotype turned up a few times. Antigen: not known. Each donor supplied around 10 milliliters of peripheral blood. The amount of total RNA extracted per sample was at least 6 micrograms. The second PCR ran roughly 6 to 12 cycles with a sample-barcoded 5' primer and J-beta primers. Via MiXCR, TCRdb re-called the 5' RACE reads, giving one row per CDR3 protein. This table has about 1.1 million distinct CDR3 sequences, roughly two fifths appearing once. Germline V CDR1 and CDR2: MDHEN, SYDVKM. The CDR3 is 12 amino acids. The V end was cut by 7 bases, the J end by 11 bases, with 17 bases between. The sample taken for sequencing was blood. The receptor's source is a man younger than 30 in good health. The chain has TRBV28 and TRBJ1-2; D unclear. The CDR3 bases are TGTGCCAGCATGGGGATGAGGGTCGGGTACACCTTC. Translation gives CASMGMRVGYTF.